The rows below give T cell receptor beta chains drawn from one sample of a study of blood T cell repertoires in COVID-19. Sequencing was performed with immunoSEQ multiplex PCR; in TCRdb, only in-frame clones are kept and a portion is missing. The sample consists of over 150,000 clones, approximately 88% of them appearing once. Specimen: peripheral blood. Receptor source: a woman in her thirties or forties with COVID-19, enrolled during active disease. Each CDR3 is given with its conserved first and last residue.

CASSQARGGHSTEAFF TRBV14
CASSLVGTSVYEQYF TRBV27
CASSPSGPYQPQHF TRBV10-1
CASSRGFSEKLFF TRBV5-6
CASNPTGAGANVLTF TRBV27
CASSLLVGASGYEQYF TRBV5-1
CASSLTGSYYEQYF TRBV4-1
CASSLGHRDSRMNTEAFF TRBV7-6
CASSEVTAGGYGYTF TRBV6-1
CATSRDTSGYNEQFF TRBV15
CASSPNGAVVYGYTF TRBV18
CASSLLISTEMAEAFF TRBV5-1
CASSSASGPSTDTQYF TRBV7-3